The clone carrying this TCR beta chain appeared many times. Its antigen is not known. The sample belongs to a study of Graves' ophthalmopathy and Graves' hyperthyroidism. Ophthalmopathy donors' eye disease showed moderate-to-severe activity, CAS of at least 3, NOSPECS of at least 4 and duration under 3 months. Using RNA transcripts, the TCR beta CDR3 regions were amplified. The workflow started with a first-round RT-PCR run with HTBI primers and then moved on to a second-round multiplex PCR. TCRdb fed the multiplex PCR reads into MiXCR, producing one record per CDR3 protein. The sample records about 740,000 distinct CDR3 sequences, around 40% being singletons. General study results and limits: The model predicted progression of ophthalmopathy with a sensitivity of roughly 65%, and its specificity was 72% to 80%.

The CDR3 has 14 residues. Germline lookup yields CDR1 WSHSY and CDR2 SAAADI. Trimming took 5 bases from V and 3 from J; bases not matched to a gene: 6. The source material was peripheral blood. This TCR was recovered from an adult man with Graves' ophthalmopathy. This chain connects TRBV10-2 to TRBJ2-5; 7 bases align to TRBD1. CDR3 nucleotides: TGCGCCAGCAGTTACGACAGGGTTGAAGAGACCCAGTACTTC. Protein product: CASSYDRVEETQYF.